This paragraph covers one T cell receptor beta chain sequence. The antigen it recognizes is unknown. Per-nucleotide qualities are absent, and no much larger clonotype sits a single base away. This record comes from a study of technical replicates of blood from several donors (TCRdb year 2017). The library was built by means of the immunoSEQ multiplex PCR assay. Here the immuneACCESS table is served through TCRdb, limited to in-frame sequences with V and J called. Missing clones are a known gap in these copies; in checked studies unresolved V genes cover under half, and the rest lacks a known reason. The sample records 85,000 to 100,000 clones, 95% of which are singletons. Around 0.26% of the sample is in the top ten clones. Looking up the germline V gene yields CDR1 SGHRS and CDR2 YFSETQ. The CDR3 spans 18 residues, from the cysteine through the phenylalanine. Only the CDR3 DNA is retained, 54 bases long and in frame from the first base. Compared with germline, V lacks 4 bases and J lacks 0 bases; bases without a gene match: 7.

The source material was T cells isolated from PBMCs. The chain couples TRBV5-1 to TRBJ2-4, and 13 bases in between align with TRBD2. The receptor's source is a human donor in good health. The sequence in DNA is TGCGCCAGCAGCGGCGGACTAGCGGGAGCCGAAGCCAAAAACATTCAGTACTTC. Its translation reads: CASSGGLAGAEAKNIQYF.